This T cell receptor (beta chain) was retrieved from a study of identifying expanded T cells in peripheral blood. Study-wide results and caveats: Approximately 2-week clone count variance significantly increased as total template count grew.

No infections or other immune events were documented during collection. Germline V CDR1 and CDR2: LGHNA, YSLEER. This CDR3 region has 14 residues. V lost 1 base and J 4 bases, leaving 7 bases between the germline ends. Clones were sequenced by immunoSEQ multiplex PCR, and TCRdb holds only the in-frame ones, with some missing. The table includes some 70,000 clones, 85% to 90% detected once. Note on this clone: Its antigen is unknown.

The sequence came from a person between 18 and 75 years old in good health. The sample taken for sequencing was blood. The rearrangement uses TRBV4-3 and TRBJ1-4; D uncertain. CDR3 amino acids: CASSQARFNEKLFF. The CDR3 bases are TGCGCCAGCAGCCAAGCCAGGTTTAATGAAAAACTGTTTTTT.